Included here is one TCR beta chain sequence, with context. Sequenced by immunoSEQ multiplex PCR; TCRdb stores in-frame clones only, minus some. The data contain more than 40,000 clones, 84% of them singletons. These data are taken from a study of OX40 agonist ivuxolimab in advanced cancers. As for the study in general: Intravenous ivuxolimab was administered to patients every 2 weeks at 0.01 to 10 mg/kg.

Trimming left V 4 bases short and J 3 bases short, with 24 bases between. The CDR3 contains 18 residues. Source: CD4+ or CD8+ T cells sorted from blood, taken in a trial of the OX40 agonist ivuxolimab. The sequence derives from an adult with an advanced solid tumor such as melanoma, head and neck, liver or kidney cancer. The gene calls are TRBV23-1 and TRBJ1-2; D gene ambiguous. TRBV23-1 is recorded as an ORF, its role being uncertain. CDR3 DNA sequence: TGCGCCAGCAGTCCCACGCTTACTCACCCATGTGGAGACTATGGCTACACCTTC. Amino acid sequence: CASSPTLTHPCGDYGYTF.